This T cell receptor (beta chain) was recorded in a study of T cells in Graves' hyperthyroidism and ophthalmopathy. General observations from the study: Within blood appeared most thyroid clonotypes that had expanded above 0.001. The model anticipated ophthalmopathy a median approximately 6.7 months pre-onset.

This clonotype has just a few counts. Antigen specificity is unknown. Looked up from germline, CDR1 is DFQATT and CDR2 is SNEGSKA (reference sequence). The CDR3 has 16 residues. J was trimmed by 5 bases and V by 0 bases; bases with no gene match: 13. RNA transcripts yielded amplified TCR beta CDR3 regions. TCR CDR3 regions were first amplified by RT-PCR with HTBI primers. TCRdb re-called the multiplex PCR reads with MiXCR, one entry per CDR3 protein. This table holds under 250,000 distinct CDR3 sequences, approximately 24% found once. This receptor was obtained from a woman between 40 and 50 years old with Graves' ophthalmopathy. Sequencing was performed on blood. The chain has TRBV20-1 and TRBJ2-7; the match to TRBD2 covers 7 bases. CDR3 in DNA: TGCAGTGCTAGAGATGGGGGGGGGTCCCTGTCCGACGAGCAGTACTTC. Amino acids: CSARDGGGSLSDEQYF.